Below, 21 T cell receptor beta chains from the same sample are listed, as sequenced in a study of cytomegalovirus exposure and HLA in healthy donors. The PCR ran on 60 Vbeta and 13 Jbeta primers. This table comes from immunoSEQ multiplex PCR, and its TCRdb copy is limited to in-frame clones, with some not included. In the table there are about 94,000 clones, roughly 86% of which are singletons. Sequenced sample: PBMCs. The receptors here all came from a human donor in good health.

This clone was seen just once. The chain joins TRBV5-4 to TRBJ2-3, with 7 positions matching TRBD2. Trimming removed 9 bases from V and 0 bases from J; junction bases left unmatched: 4. This CDR3 is built from 13 residues. Germline V gene sequence: CDR1 SGHNT, CDR2 YYREEE (reference sequence). The CDR3 reads CATQLASTDTQYF. The DNA of the CDR3 is TGTGCCACACAACTAGCGAGCACAGATACGCAGTATTTT.

This chain joins TRBV6-6 and TRBJ1-4; weak D call: TRBD1 (5 bases). Germline V gene lookup returns CDR1 MNHNY and CDR2 SVGAGI (reference sequence). Trimming shortened V by 8 bases and J by 4 bases, and 14 bases separated the two germline ends. The CDR3 has 14 residues. CDR3 DNA: TGTGCCAGCCGCCCGGGCAGGGTTAATGAAAAACTGTTTTTT. This sequence encodes CASRPGRVNEKLFF.

This clone appeared once. This chain connects TRBV7-8 to TRBJ1-1, with D unclear. This CDR3 is 14 amino acids long. CDR1 is SGHVS, CDR2 FQNEAQ, per germline. V shed 1 base and J shed 3 bases, with 9 bases lying between them. The CDR3 reads CASSLGIQDTEAFF. The CDR3 DNA reads TGTGCCAGCAGCTTAGGCATTCAGGACACTGAAGCTTTCTTT.

J is TRBJ1-5 and V is TRBV19; 7 bases match TRBD1. Looked up from germline, CDR1 is LNHDA and CDR2 is SQIVND (reference sequence). The CDR3 runs 14 residues. Losses at the gene ends were 5 bases for V and 2 bases for J; bases not matched to a gene: 3. The CDR3 sequence is CASSYTGGNQPQHF. The DNA for the CDR3 is TGTGCCAGTAGTTACACAGGGGGCAATCAGCCCCAGCATTTT.

The chain is built from TRBV7-9 and TRBJ2-7; 8 nucleotides align to TRBD2. This CDR3 has 15 amino acids. Germline V lookup: CDR1 SEHNR, CDR2 FQNEAQ (reference sequence). V gave up 5 bases and J gave up 5 bases; unmatched junction bases: 11. The CDR3 nucleotides read TGTGCCAGCAGCGCCGGACTAGCCCTCAGCCACGAGCAGTACTTC. Translating it yields CASSAGLALSHEQYF.

The chain uses TRBV6-1 and TRBJ2-5; 11 nucleotides match TRBD2. The J segment lost 4 bases and the V segment lost 2 bases, leaving 9 bases of the junction unmatched. The CDR3 totals 17 residues. Germline CDR1 reads MNHNS; CDR2 reads SASEGT. In DNA form, the CDR3 reads TGTGCCAGCAGTGAAAGAGGTAGCGGGAGGGCCAGAGAGACCCAGTACTTC. This encodes CASSERGSGRARETQYF.

The chain has TRBV29-1 and TRBJ2-3, with D perhaps matching TRBD2 (6 bases). CDR3 length: 14 residues. Per germline, CDR1 SQVTM and CDR2 ANQGSEA. V lost 4 bases to trimming and J lost 1 base, with 12 bases between them. The CDR3 DNA reads as TGCAGCGTTGGGCACGGGGGTCGCACAGATACGCAGTATTTT. Amino acid sequence: CSVGHGGRTDTQYF.

In this sample, this clone turned up once. The chain joins TRBV9 to TRBJ2-7; 7 nucleotides line up with TRBD1. The trim removed 0 bases at V and 3 bases at J, leaving 3 bases unmatched. The CDR3 covers 14 residues. Germline CDR1 and CDR2: SGDLS and YYNGEE. CDR3 sequence: CASSVEGGFYEQYF. CDR3 sequence (DNA): TGTGCCAGCAGCGTAGAAGGGGGCTTCTACGAGCAGTACTTC. Drawing the rest from reference TRBV9 and TRBJ2-7, the complete variable domain is DSGVTQTPKHLITATGQRVTLRCSPRSGDLSVYWYQQSLDQGLQFLIQYYNGEERAKGNILERFSAQQFPDLHSELNLSSLELGDSALYFCASSVEGGFYEQYFGPGTRLTVT.

The chain joins TRBV9 to TRBJ1-2; D is undetermined. From germline, CDR1 is SGDLS and CDR2 YYNGEE. This CDR3 has 15 residues. V lost 6 bases to trimming and J lost 4 bases, with 19 bases between them. DNA of the CDR3: TGTGCCAGCACCCCTGACATCTCCCCACTCTATGGCTACACCTTC. Protein: CASTPDISPLYGYTF.

This chain joins TRBV7-9 and TRBJ2-3, with 10 bases fitting TRBD2. In germline, CDR1 is SEHNR, CDR2 FQNEAQ (reference sequence). V gave up 0 bases and J gave up 2 bases; unmatched junction bases: 2. This CDR3 is 16 amino acids long. The DNA of the CDR3 is TGTGCCAGCAGCTTAGCTAGCGGGAGGCCCACAGATACGCAGTATTTT. Amino acid sequence: CASSLASGRPTDTQYF.

This rearrangement joins TRBV27 to TRBJ2-2; D remains ambiguous. The CDR3 length is 12 residues. The ends were cut back, 4 bases at V and 4 bases at J, with 4 bases in the middle. Germline V gene lookup returns CDR1 MNHEY and CDR2 SMNVEV (reference sequence). The chain's CDR3 is CASSSVTGELFF. The CDR3 DNA reads as TGTGCCAGCAGTTCGGTCACCGGGGAGCTGTTTTTT.

The chain recombines TRBV4-3 with TRBJ2-3, with TRBD2 matching over 8 bases. The V gene's germline CDR1 is LGHNA and CDR2 YSLEER. The ends lost 0 bases at V and 5 bases at J; junction bases unmatched: 7. The CDR3 totals 16 residues. CDR3 sequence (DNA): TGCGCCAGCAGCCAAGAAGGTAGCGGGGTCCAAGATACGCAGTATTTT. Protein: CASSQEGSGVQDTQYF.

The V and J genes are TRBV7-2 and TRBJ2-7; 9 nucleotides match TRBD1. CDR1 SGHTA and CDR2 FQGNSA come from the germline V gene. The J segment lost 6 bases and the V segment lost 1 base, leaving 7 bases of the junction unmatched. The CDR3 sequence is 15 residues long. The CDR3 DNA sequence: TGTGCCAGCAGCTTAGGAGGGACAGGGTTGCGCGAGCAGTACTTC. Protein product: CASSLGGTGLREQYF.

This clone has just one count. V gene TRBV28 combines with J gene TRBJ1-1; the match to TRBD1 covers 9 bases. Germline CDR1 MDHEN, CDR2 SYDVKM. The CDR3 sequence is 17 residues long. Losses at the gene ends were 3 bases for V and 8 bases for J; bases not matched to a gene: 16. The CDR3 bases are TGTGCCAGCAGTTTCCGAGGACAGGGGAAAGCCCCACCGGAAGCTTTCTTT. Encoded protein: CASSFRGQGKAPPEAFF.

The chain has TRBV27 and TRBJ2-2, with D unresolved. CDR1 is MNHEY, CDR2 SMNVEV, per germline (reference sequence). V was shortened by 2 bases and J by 6 bases, with 10 bases between the two germline ends. This CDR3 is built from 14 residues. The CDR3 protein is CASSLLGFSGELFF. As DNA, the CDR3 is TGTGCCAGCAGTTTACTAGGTTTTTCCGGGGAGCTGTTTTTT.

The rearrangement uses TRBV2 and TRBJ1-6; a weak D match, TRBD1 (5 bases). V lost 6 bases, J lost 7 bases, and 13 bases lay in between. Germline V gives CDR1 SNHLY, CDR2 FYNNEI. The CDR3 has 14 residues. The CDR3 here is CASRVQGGNSPLHF. Written as DNA, the CDR3 is TGTGCCAGCAGAGTTCAGGGTGGAAATTCACCCCTCCACTTT.

J is TRBJ2-7 and V is TRBV18, with 7 bases lining up with TRBD1. Germline assignment: CDR1 KGHSH and CDR2 LQKENI. This CDR3 has 18 residues. V gave up 3 bases and J gave up 2 bases; unmatched junction bases: 16. CDR3 in DNA: TGTGCCAGCTCACCCCCACCCGGTGTCCGGGACAGTGCCTACGAGCAGTACTTC. Amino acids: CASSPPPGVRDSAYEQYF.

As concerns this clone: Because it lacks the conserved phenylalanine or tryptophan at the end, this CDR3 is likely a read error. The chain employs TRBV2 and TRBJ2-7; D possibly corresponds to TRBD1 (6 bases). Germline V gene sequence: CDR1 SNHLY, CDR2 FYNNEI. There are 15 residues in the CDR3. V dropped 6 bases and J dropped 1 base, with 16 bases sitting between them. The CDR3 nucleotides are TGTGCCAGCAGCGCCACCCGGGACATTTCCTACGAGCAGTACCTC. Amino acid sequence: CASSATRDISYEQYL.

The chain employs TRBV5-4 and TRBJ2-2; 11 bases align to TRBD2. This CDR3 is 16 amino acids long. Trimming cost V 0 bases and J 7 bases; bases outside gene matches: 5. Germline V gene data show CDR1 as SGHNT and CDR2 as YYREEE (reference sequence). CDR3 bases: TGTGCCAGCAGCTTGGTCTTAGCGGGGGGGCGCGGGGAGCTGTTTTTT. Its translation is CASSLVLAGGRGELFF.

The chain is built from TRBV15 and TRBJ2-2; D call uncertain. The V end lost 1 base, the J end lost 4 bases, and 16 bases lay between the germline ends. Per germline, CDR1 LNHNV and CDR2 YYDKDF (reference sequence). CDR3 size: 17 residues. The CDR3 DNA follows: TGTGCCACCAGCAGAGCCCTGCTGCTAGGTCGCACCGGGGAGCTGTTTTTT. Translating gives CATSRALLLGRTGELFF.

For the CDR3, the DNA is TGTGCCAGCAGCGACGGACTCAATGAGCAGTTCTTC. Translated, it gives CASSDGLNEQFF. This sequence joins TRBV25-1 and TRBJ2-1; possible D gene TRBD2, 5 bases. The germline gives CDR1 MGHDK, CDR2 SYGVNS. With 6 bases removed from V and 6 bases from J, the gap between germline ends came to 9 bases. The CDR3 loop spans 12 amino acids.